This T cell receptor beta chain was sequenced in a study of regulatory T cells in long-lasting Graves disease. On the study more broadly: Patients newly diagnosed with Graves' had been on antithyroid drugs for under 3 months.

The CDR3 is 14 amino acids. V shed 6 bases, J shed 4 bases, and the junction held 8 bases outside the gene matches. The germline V gene has CDR1 MDHEN and CDR2 SYDVKM. Time point: newly diagnosed GD, antithyroid drugs for less than 3 months. Making the TCR library involved RNA that had been extracted from PBMCs. The patient group derived from an endocrinology department in Xi'an, China. Combining iRepertoire HTBI primers with Arm-PCR of CDR3 regions, the authors built TCR beta libraries. TCRdb analysed the multiplex PCR reads with MiXCR anew, one entry per CDR3 protein. The table has roughly 420,000 distinct CDR3 sequences, about a sixth seen once. This sample also appeared in a second study, on T cells in Graves' hyperthyroidism and ophthalmopathy. That paper states: Patients counted as stable if ophthalmopathy did not develop within 18 months. Initially, a first-round RT-PCR of the TCR CDR3 employed the HTBI primer set.

The V call is TRBV28, the J call TRBJ1-1, with 7 bases that match TRBD1. The sample consisted of peripheral blood mononuclear cells (PBMCs), taken at new diagnosis, from a patient treated with antithyroid drugs. This clonotype was sampled from a woman in her twenties or thirties with Graves disease. CDR3 sequence: CASREGGAGTEAFF. CDR3 DNA sequence: TGTGCCAGCAGGGAAGGGGGCGCGGGCACTGAAGCTTTCTTT.